The entry below gives a single T cell receptor (beta chain) sequence along with its context. Its matching antigen is unknown. CDR1 is LNHDA and CDR2 is SQIVND in the germline V gene (reference sequence). The CDR3 runs to 15 residues. The V and J ends lost 3 bases and 5 bases respectively, with 15 bases between them. The data were obtained in a study of PD-L1 blockade in urothelial cancer. Study-wide background: About nine tenths of the roughly 30 patients were men with bladder-origin urothelial cancer. Blood was subjected to analysis at 3 weeks (second dose) and 6 weeks following treatment start.

Synthetic spike-ins, TCR analog templates, were added into each PCR. Generated by immunoSEQ multiplex PCR, the TCRdb table keeps only in-frame clones and is missing some. This table has some 97,000 clones, about 90% appearing once. Broader study findings: TCR clonality was measured in pretreatment peripheral blood. Clonality below the median predicted better survival.

The source material was PBMCs, sampled around atezolizumab (anti-PD-L1) treatment. The J gene is TRBJ2-3, the V gene TRBV19, with D possibly being TRBD1 (7 bases). This TCR was recovered from a woman older than 75 with urothelial cancer. In DNA form, the CDR3 reads TGTGCCAGTAGTATGAAGGGGGCGCGGGGAGATACGCAGTATTTT. It codes for CASSMKGARGDTQYF.